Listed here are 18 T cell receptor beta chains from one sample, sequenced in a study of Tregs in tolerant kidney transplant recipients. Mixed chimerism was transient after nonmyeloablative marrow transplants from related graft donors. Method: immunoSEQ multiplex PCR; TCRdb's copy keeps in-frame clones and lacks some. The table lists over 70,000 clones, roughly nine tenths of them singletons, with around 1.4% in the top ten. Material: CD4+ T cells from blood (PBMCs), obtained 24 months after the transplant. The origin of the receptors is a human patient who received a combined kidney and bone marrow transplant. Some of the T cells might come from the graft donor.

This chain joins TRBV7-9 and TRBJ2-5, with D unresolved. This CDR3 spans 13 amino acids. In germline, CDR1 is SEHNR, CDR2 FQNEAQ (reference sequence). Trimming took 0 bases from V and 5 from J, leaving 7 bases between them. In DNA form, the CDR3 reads TGTGCCAGCAGCTTAGCAGCCTCTGAGACCCAGTACTTC. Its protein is CASSLAASETQYF.

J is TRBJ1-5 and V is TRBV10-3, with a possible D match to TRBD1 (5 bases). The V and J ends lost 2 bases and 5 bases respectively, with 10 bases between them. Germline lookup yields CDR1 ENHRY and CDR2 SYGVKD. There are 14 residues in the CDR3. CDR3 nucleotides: TGTGCCATCAGTGAGGAAGGGGTTGATCAGCCCCAGCATTTT. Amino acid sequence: CAISEEGVDQPQHF.

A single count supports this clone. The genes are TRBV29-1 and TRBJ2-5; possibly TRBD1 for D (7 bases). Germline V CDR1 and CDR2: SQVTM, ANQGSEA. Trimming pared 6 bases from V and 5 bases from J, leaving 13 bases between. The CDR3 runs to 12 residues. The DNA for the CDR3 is TGCAGCGTGGAGGGGGCAGGGGAGACCCAGTACTTC. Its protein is CSVEGAGETQYF.

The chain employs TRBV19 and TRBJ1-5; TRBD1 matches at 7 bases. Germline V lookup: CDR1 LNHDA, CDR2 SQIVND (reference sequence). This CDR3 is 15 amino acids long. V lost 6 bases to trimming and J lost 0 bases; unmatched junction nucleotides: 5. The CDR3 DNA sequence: TGTGCCAGTAGCCCCAGGGGGTATAGCAATCAGCCCCAGCATTTT. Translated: CASSPRGYSNQPQHF.

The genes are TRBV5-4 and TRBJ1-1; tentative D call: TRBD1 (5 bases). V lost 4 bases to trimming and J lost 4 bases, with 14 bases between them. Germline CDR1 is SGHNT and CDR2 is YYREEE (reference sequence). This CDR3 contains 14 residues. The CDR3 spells CASSTVEGTTEAFF. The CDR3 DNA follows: TGTGCCAGCAGCACCGTGGAGGGGACCACTGAAGCTTTCTTT.

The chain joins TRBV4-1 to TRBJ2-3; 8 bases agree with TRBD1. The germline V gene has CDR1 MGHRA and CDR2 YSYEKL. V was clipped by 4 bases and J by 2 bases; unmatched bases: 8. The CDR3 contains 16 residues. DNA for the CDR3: TGCGCCAGCAGCCCGGGGATGACAGGGGTCACAGATACGCAGTATTTT. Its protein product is CASSPGMTGVTDTQYF.

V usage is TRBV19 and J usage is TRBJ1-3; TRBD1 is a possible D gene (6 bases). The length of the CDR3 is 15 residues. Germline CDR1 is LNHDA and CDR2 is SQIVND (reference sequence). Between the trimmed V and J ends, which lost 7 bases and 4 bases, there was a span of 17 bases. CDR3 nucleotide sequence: TGTGCCAGTAAACTAGGTGGGGGCCGAGGAAACACCATATATTTT. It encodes CASKLGGGRGNTIYF. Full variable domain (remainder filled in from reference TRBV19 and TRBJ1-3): DGGITQSPKYLFRKEGQNVTLSCEQNLNHDAMYWYRQDPGQGLRLIYYSQIVNDFQKGDIAEGYSVSREKKESFPLTVTSAQKNPTAFYLCASKLGGGRGNTIYFGEGSWLTVV.

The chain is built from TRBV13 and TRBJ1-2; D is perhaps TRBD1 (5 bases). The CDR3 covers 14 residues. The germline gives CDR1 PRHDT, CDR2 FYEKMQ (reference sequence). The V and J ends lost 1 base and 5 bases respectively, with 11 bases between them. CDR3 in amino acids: CASSLVGDGYGYTF. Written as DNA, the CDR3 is TGTGCCAGCAGCTTAGTAGGGGATGGTTATGGCTACACCTTC.

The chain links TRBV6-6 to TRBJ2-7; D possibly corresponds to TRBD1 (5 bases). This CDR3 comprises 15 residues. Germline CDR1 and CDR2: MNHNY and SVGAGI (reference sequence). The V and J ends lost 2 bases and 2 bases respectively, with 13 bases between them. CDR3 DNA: TGTGCCAGCAGTTACCTCGGCAGGGTGACCTACGAGCAGTACTTC. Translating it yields CASSYLGRVTYEQYF.

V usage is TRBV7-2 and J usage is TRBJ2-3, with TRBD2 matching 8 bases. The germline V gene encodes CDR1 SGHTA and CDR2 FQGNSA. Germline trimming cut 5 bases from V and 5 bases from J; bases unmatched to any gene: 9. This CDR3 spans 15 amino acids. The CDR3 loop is CASSPGGAGGDTQYF. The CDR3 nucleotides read TGTGCCAGCAGCCCCGGGGGGGCCGGGGGAGATACGCAGTATTTT.

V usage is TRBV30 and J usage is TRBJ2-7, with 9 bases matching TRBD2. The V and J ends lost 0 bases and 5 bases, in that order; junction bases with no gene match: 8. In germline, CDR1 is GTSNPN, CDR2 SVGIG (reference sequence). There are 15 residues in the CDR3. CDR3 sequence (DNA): TGTGCCTGGAGTGTAGGCTTAGCGGGAGTAAACGAGCAGTACTTC. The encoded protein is CAWSVGLAGVNEQYF. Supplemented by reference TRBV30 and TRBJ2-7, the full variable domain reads SQTIHQWPATLVQPVGSPLSLECTVEGTSNPNLYWYRQAAGRGLQLLFYSVGIGQISSEVPQNLSASRPQDRQFILSSKKLLLSDSGFYLCAWSVGLAGVNEQYFGPGTRLTVT.

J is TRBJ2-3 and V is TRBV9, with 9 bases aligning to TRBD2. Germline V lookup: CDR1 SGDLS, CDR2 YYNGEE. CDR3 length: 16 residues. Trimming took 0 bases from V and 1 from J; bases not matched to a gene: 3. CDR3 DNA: TGTGCCAGCAGCGTAGACGCGGGGGGGCGCACAGATACGCAGTATTTT. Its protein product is CASSVDAGGRTDTQYF.

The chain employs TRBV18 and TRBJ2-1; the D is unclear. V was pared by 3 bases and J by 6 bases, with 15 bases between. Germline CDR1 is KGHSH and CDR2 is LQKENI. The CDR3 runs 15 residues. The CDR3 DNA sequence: TGTGCCAGCTCACCGCCGCGGCCCCATCCCAATGAGCAGTTCTTC. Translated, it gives CASSPPRPHPNEQFF.

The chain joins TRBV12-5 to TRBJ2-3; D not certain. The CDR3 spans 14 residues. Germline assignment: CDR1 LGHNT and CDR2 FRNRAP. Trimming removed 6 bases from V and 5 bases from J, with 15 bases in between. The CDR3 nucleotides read TGTGCTAGTGGATTCCGATCGGGTGAAGATACGCAGTATTTT. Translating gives CASGFRSGEDTQYF.

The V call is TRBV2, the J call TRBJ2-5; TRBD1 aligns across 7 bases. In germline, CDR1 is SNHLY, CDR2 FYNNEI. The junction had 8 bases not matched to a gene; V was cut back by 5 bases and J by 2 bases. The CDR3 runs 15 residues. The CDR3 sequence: CASSTNRGPQETQYF. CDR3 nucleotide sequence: TGTGCCAGCAGTACTAACAGGGGTCCACAAGAGACCCAGTACTTC.

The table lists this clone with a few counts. CDR3 protein: CASSLGQEGGNTIYF. CDR3 in DNA: TGTGCCAGCAGCCTCGGACAGGAGGGTGGAAACACCATATATTTT. The chain is built from TRBV7-6 and TRBJ1-3; TRBD1 matches at 7 bases. V was clipped by 5 bases and J by 3 bases; unmatched bases: 7. Germline-derived CDR1 and CDR2 are SGHVS and FNYEAQ. The CDR3 runs 15 residues.

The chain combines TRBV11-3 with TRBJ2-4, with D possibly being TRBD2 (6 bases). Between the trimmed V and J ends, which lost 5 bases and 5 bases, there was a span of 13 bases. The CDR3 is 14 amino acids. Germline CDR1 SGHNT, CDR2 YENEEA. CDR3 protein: CASSIWGRQNIQYF. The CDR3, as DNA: TGTGCCAGCAGCATATGGGGGAGGCAAAACATTCAGTACTTC.

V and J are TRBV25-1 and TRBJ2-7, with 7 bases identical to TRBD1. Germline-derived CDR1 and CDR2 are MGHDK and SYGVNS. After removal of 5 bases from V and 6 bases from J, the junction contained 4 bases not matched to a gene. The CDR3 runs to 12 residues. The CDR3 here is CASSPTGFEQYF. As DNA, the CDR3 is TGTGCCAGCAGTCCGACAGGGTTCGAGCAGTACTTC.